This entry lists 14 T cell receptor beta chains sequenced from one sample in a study of T cell responses to AZD1222 COVID-19 vaccine (dated by TCRdb to the early 2020s). To prepare the library, the immunoSEQ multiplex PCR assay was applied. TCRdb obtained this table from immuneACCESS and retained in-frame rearrangements with V and J assigned. These tables miss some clones; where compared with another copy, unresolved V genes account for less than half of the shortfall, and the remainder is unexplained. The sample table holds 110,000 or so clones, of which around nine tenths were seen once. The biggest ten clones account for about 9.3% of the sample. In light of the paper, this sample's time point label describes: baseline before first vaccination. Sample: peripheral blood, taken on day 0 of AZD1222 vaccination. The receptor source for this set is an adult in good health.

This chain connects TRBV3-1 (or the pseudogene TRBV3-2) to TRBJ2-1, with D uncertain. Germline CDR1 reads LGHDT; CDR2 reads YNNKEL (reference sequence). Trimming removed 4 bases from V and 5 bases from J, with 18 bases in between. The CDR3 has 16 residues. CDR3 sequence: CASSLVALGSHNEQFF. In DNA form, the CDR3 reads TGTGCCAGCAGCCTTGTCGCATTGGGATCACACAATGAGCAGTTCTTC.

This chain joins TRBV15 and TRBJ2-5, with a tentative D call TRBD1 (6 bases). Germline V gives CDR1 LNHNV, CDR2 YYDKDF (reference sequence). The CDR3 has 15 residues. V gave up 0 bases and J gave up 5 bases, with 13 bases separating them. Here the CDR3 reads CATSRDRGRVETQYF. CDR3 coding DNA: TGTGCCACCAGCAGAGACAGGGGACGTGTCGAGACCCAGTACTTC.

The chain carries TRBV2 and TRBJ2-7; TRBD2 matches at 10 bases. The CDR3 is 13 amino acids. Germline CDR1 and CDR2: SNHLY and FYNNEI. With V trimmed by 8 bases and J by 5 bases, 6 bases remained unmatched. The CDR3 nucleotides read TGTGCCAGCGTGCCTAGCGGGAGAGACGAGCAGTACTTC. Protein sequence: CASVPSGRDEQYF.

The chain combines TRBV7-2 with TRBJ1-2; D possibly corresponds to TRBD1 (6 bases). The CDR3 contains 16 residues. Germline V gives CDR1 SGHTA, CDR2 FQGNSA. V lost 3 bases and J lost 0, with 14 bases in between. The chain's CDR3 is CASSFQGTPANYGYTF. The DNA of the CDR3 is TGTGCCAGCAGCTTTCAGGGGACACCAGCTAACTATGGCTACACCTTC.

The chain is built from TRBV6-5 and TRBJ1-6; 10 positions match TRBD1. The CDR3 length is 14 residues. Germline V gene sequence: CDR1 MNHEY, CDR2 SVGAGI. J lost 9 bases, V lost 6 bases, and 5 bases had no gene match. The CDR3 sequence is CASRAGQGVSPLHF. Here the CDR3 DNA reads TGTGCCAGCAGAGCCGGACAGGGGGTTTCACCCCTCCACTTT.

V usage is TRBV10-3 and J usage is TRBJ1-6; 11 bases align to TRBD1. Germline CDR1 and CDR2: ENHRY and SYGVKD. The CDR3 is made up of 15 amino acids. Unmatched junction bases numbered 11, after V lost 10 bases and J lost 9 bases. The CDR3 is CATQNADRGPSPLHF. The CDR3, as DNA: TGTGCCACCCAAAACGCGGACAGGGGGCCTTCACCCCTCCACTTT.

The chain links TRBV6-5 to TRBJ1-4; maybe TRBD1 (5 bases). Trimming took 6 bases from V and 5 from J, leaving 13 bases between them. Germline-derived CDR1 and CDR2 are MNHEY and SVGAGI. This CDR3 has 14 amino acids. This CDR3 is CASRMGRRNEKLFF. For the CDR3, the DNA is TGTGCCAGCAGGATGGGACGGAGAAATGAAAAACTGTTTTTT.

This clone is a singleton in its sample. The rearrangement links TRBV6-5 to TRBJ2-3; 9 bases are a match to TRBD1. V lost 8 bases and J lost 0; bases outside the gene matches: 3. The CDR3 runs 14 residues. Germline V lookup: CDR1 MNHEY, CDR2 SVGAGI. The CDR3 reads CASGGTGSTDTQYF. CDR3 nucleotide sequence: TGTGCCAGCGGGGGGACAGGGAGCACAGATACGCAGTATTTT.

The rearrangement joins TRBV3-1 (or the pseudogene TRBV3-2) to TRBJ2-3; 8 positions match TRBD2. CDR3 size: 12 residues. J lost 10 bases, V lost 5 bases, and 5 bases had no gene match. The germline V gene encodes CDR1 LGHDT and CDR2 YNNKEL (reference sequence). In DNA form, the CDR3 reads TGTGCCAGCAGCTCGACTAGCGCGGCGCAGTATTTT. Its protein product is CASSSTSAAQYF.

Only a few counts were recorded for this clone. The genes are TRBV7-6 and TRBJ2-2; 8 bases map to TRBD2. The CDR3 totals 16 residues. V trimming: 5 bases; J trimming: 4 bases; junction bases outside the gene matches: 9. Germline CDR1 is SGHVS and CDR2 is FNYEAQ. This CDR3 reads CASSPRTSGATGELFF. CDR3 in DNA: TGTGCCAGCAGCCCCAGAACTAGCGGAGCCACCGGGGAGCTGTTTTTT.

This chain uses TRBV4-1 with TRBJ1-1; 7 positions match TRBD1. The V gene's germline CDR1 is MGHRA and CDR2 YSYEKL. V lost 1 base, J lost 3 bases, and 5 bases stayed unmatched. The CDR3 runs 15 residues. The CDR3 protein is CASSQVSRGDTEAFF. CDR3 DNA sequence: TGCGCCAGCAGCCAAGTTTCCAGGGGGGACACTGAAGCTTTCTTT.

The chain couples TRBV2 to TRBJ1-5; D gene unclear. The CDR3 consists of 15 residues. Per germline, CDR1 SNHLY and CDR2 FYNNEI. Trimming took off 1 base at V and 3 bases at J, with 10 bases between the two ends. The CDR3 spells CASSEGYSDNQPQHF. The CDR3 nucleotides are TGTGCCAGCAGTGAAGGGTATTCGGACAATCAGCCCCAGCATTTT.

This rearrangement joins TRBV5-1 to TRBJ2-7, with D unresolved. The germline gives CDR1 SGHRS, CDR2 YFSETQ. The V gene lost 0 bases and the J gene lost 6 bases, with 10 bases spanning the gap. The CDR3 extends over 13 amino acids. The CDR3 spells CASSLAGYREQYF. The DNA for the CDR3 is TGCGCCAGCAGCTTGGCGGGTTACCGCGAGCAGTACTTC.

The V call is TRBV4-1, the J call TRBJ1-5; D possibly corresponds to TRBD1 (6 bases). V lost 0 bases and J 2 bases, leaving 11 bases between the germline ends. Germline V gene lookup returns CDR1 MGHRA and CDR2 YSYEKL. This CDR3 is built from 16 residues. The CDR3 loop is CASSQEGGLRNQPQHF. CDR3 DNA: TGCGCCAGCAGCCAAGAAGGGGGGCTGCGCAATCAGCCCCAGCATTTT.